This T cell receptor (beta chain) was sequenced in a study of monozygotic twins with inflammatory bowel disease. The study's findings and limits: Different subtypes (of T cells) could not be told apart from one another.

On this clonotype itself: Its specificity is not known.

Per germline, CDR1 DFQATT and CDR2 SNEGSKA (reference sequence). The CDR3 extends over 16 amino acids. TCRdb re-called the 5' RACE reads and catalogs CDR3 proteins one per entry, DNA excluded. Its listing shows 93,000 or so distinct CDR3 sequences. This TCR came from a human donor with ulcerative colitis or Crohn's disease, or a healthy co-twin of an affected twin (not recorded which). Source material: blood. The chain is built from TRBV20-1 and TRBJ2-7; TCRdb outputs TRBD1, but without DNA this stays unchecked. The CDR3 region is CSARDHGQGGSYEQYF.